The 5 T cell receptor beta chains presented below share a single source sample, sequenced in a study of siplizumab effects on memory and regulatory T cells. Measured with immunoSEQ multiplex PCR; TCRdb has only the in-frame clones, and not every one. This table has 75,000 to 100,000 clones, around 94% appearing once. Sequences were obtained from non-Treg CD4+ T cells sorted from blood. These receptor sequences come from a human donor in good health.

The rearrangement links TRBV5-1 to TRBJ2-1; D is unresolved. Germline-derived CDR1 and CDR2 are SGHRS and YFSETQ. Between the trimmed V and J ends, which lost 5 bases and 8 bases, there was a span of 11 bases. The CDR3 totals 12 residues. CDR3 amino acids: CASSIKTDEQFF. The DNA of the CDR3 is TGCGCCAGCAGTATAAAAACAGATGAGCAGTTCTTC.

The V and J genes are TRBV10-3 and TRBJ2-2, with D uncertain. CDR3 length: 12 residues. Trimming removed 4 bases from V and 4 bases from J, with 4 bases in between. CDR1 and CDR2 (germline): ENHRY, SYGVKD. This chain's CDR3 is CAISAVTGELFF. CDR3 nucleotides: TGTGCCATCAGTGCCGTCACCGGGGAGCTGTTTTTT.

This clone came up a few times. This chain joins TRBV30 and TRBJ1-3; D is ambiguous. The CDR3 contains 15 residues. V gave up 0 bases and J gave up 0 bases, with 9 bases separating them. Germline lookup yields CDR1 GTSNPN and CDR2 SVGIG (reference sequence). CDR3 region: CAWSVMSYSGNTIYF. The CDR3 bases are TGTGCCTGGAGTGTAATGTCCTACTCTGGAAACACCATATATTTT.

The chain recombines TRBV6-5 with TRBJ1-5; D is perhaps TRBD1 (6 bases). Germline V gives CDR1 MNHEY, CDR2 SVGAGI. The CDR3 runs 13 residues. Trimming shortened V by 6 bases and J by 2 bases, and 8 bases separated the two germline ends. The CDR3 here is CASSAGGNQPQHF. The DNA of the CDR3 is TGTGCCAGCAGCGCAGGGGGCAATCAGCCCCAGCATTTT.

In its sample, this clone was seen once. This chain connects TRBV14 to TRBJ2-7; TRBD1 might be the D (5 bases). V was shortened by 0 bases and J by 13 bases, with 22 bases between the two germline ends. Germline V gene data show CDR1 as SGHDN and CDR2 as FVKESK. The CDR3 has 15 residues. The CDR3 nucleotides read TGTGCCAGCAGCCAAGATTACGCCACGGGTGGCAGGGTTTACTTC. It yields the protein CASSQDYATGGRVYF.